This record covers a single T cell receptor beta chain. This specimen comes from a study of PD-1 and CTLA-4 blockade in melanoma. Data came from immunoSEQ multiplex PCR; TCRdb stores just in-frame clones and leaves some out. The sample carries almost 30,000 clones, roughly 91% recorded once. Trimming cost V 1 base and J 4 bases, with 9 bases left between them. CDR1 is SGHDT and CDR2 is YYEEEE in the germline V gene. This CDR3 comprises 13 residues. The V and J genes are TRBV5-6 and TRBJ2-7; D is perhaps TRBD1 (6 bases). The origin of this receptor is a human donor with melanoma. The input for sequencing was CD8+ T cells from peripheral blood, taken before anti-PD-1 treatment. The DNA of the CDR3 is TGTGCCAGCAGCTTGACAGGGATGTACGAGCAGTACTTC. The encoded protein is CASSLTGMYEQYF.